Listed here are 26 T cell receptor beta chains from one sample, sequenced in a study of control samples from healthy donors and cancer patients. Sequenced by immunoSEQ multiplex PCR; TCRdb stores in-frame clones only, minus some. Of 110,000 or so clones detected, around four fifths appear once; the ten largest clones hold roughly 6.5%. Sequencing used blood. Source of these receptors: a young man in good health.

V and J are TRBV27 and TRBJ2-6; 7 bases match TRBD2. With V trimmed by 3 bases and J by 1 base, 6 bases remained unmatched. CDR3 size: 17 residues. CDR1 and CDR2 from the germline V gene are MNHEY and SMNVEV (reference sequence). This CDR3 is CASSLDPGGSGANVLTF. The CDR3 DNA reads TGTGCCAGCAGTTTGGACCCCGGGGGGTCTGGGGCCAACGTCCTGACTTTC.

This sequence joins TRBV6-1 and TRBJ2-5, with D possibly being TRBD1 or TRBD2 (6 bases each). The CDR3 length is 15 residues. Trimming removed 2 bases at V and 2 bases at J, with 12 bases between. Germline V lookup: CDR1 MNHNS, CDR2 SASEGT. DNA of the CDR3: TGTGCCAGCAGTGAATTATGGGGGGCGCAAGAGACCCAGTACTTC. Encoded protein: CASSELWGAQETQYF.

This rearrangement joins TRBV6-5 to TRBJ1-2; TRBD1 matches at 11 bases. This CDR3 contains 15 residues. Trimming at V came to 8 bases and at J to 5 bases, leaving 10 bases not matched to a gene. In germline, CDR1 is MNHEY, CDR2 SVGAGI. The DNA for the CDR3 is TGTGCCAGCTGGACCCGGACAGGGGGCCTTTATGGCTACACCTTC. Its translation: CASWTRTGGLYGYTF.

CDR3 in DNA: TGTGCCAGCAGCGTAGGCGGGGGAGGGACTGAAGCTTTCTTT. Protein: CASSVGGGGTEAFF. V is TRBV9 and J is TRBJ1-1; possible D gene TRBD1, 5 bases. Germline V CDR1 and CDR2: SGDLS, YYNGEE. The CDR3 covers 14 residues. V gave up 0 bases and J gave up 5 bases, with 11 bases separating them.

The chain combines TRBV10-2 with TRBJ2-1; 10 bases are a match to TRBD2. The CDR3 loop spans 15 amino acids. V shed 6 bases, J shed 7 bases, and the junction held 9 bases outside the gene matches. CDR1 is WSHSY and CDR2 is SAAADI in the germline V gene. CDR3 sequence reads: CASSALAGVGNEQFF. The CDR3 DNA reads TGCGCCAGCAGCGCCCTAGCGGGGGTGGGGAATGAGCAGTTCTTC.

The rearrangement uses TRBV6-2 or TRBV6-3 and TRBJ2-1, with 10 bases aligning to TRBD2. Germline trimming cut 2 bases from V and 3 bases from J; bases unmatched to any gene: 4. This CDR3 is 16 amino acids long. CDR1 MNHEY and CDR2 SVGEGT come from the germline V gene. The CDR3 loop reads CASSYLAGEIYNEQFF. As DNA, the CDR3 is TGTGCCAGCAGTTACCTAGCGGGGGAGATCTACAATGAGCAGTTCTTC.

The V gene is TRBV5-8, the J gene TRBJ1-2; D is undetermined. The CDR3 length is 13 residues. V was clipped by 1 base and J by 4 bases, with 8 bases between them. Germline CDR1 reads SGHTS; CDR2 reads YDEGEE. CDR3 sequence (DNA): TGTGCCAGCAGCTTGAGGCAGGCCTATGGCTACACCTTC. Protein sequence: CASSLRQAYGYTF.

The chain couples TRBV4-3 to TRBJ2-3; D unresolved. Germline CDR1 LGHNA, CDR2 YSLEER. The CDR3 totals 13 residues. Trimming took 0 bases from V and 5 from J, leaving 6 bases between them. CDR3 sequence (DNA): TGCGCCAGCAGCCAAGACGCAGGAGATACGCAGTATTTT. Amino acid sequence: CASSQDAGDTQYF.

The chain links TRBV5-1 to TRBJ1-1; no clear D. CDR1 and CDR2 from the germline V gene are SGHRS and YFSETQ. Trimming stripped 0 bases from V and 6 bases from J, with 15 bases between. This CDR3 spans 15 amino acids. This CDR3 is CASSLELGRGAEAFF. The CDR3 DNA sequence: TGCGCCAGCAGCTTGGAGTTAGGTAGAGGAGCTGAAGCTTTCTTT. The full variable domain, rest sourced from reference TRBV5-1 and TRBJ1-1, is KAGVTQTPRYLIKTRGQQVTLSCSPISGHRSVSWYQQTPGQGLQFLFEYFSETQRNKGNFPGRFSGRQFSNSRSEMNVSTLELGDSALYLCASSLELGRGAEAFFGQGTRLTVV.

The chain links TRBV5-4 to TRBJ2-2, with a tentative D call TRBD1 (6 bases). The CDR3 runs to 15 residues. Germline CDR1 and CDR2: SGHNT and YYREEE (reference sequence). Deletions cut 0 bases from V and 6 bases from J, with 12 bases between. The CDR3 reads CASSLDREFSGELFF. CDR3 coding DNA: TGTGCCAGCAGCTTGGACAGGGAATTTTCCGGGGAGCTGTTTTTT.

J is TRBJ1-3 and V is TRBV4-3; D is perhaps TRBD1 (6 bases). The V gene lost 0 bases and the J gene lost 10 bases, with 7 bases spanning the gap. Germline V CDR1 and CDR2: LGHNA, YSLEER. The CDR3 sequence is 12 residues long. For the CDR3, the DNA is TGCGCCAGCAGCCAAGATGACAGGACCATATATTTT. It yields the protein CASSQDDRTIYF.

The chain links TRBV18 to TRBJ2-5; perhaps TRBD1 as D (7 bases). The CDR3 totals 13 residues. V lost 3 bases, J lost 5 bases, and 10 bases lay in between. Germline CDR1 is KGHSH and CDR2 is LQKENI. The CDR3 spells CASSPQGGETQYF. In DNA, the CDR3 is TGTGCCAGCTCACCGCAGGGGGGCGAGACCCAGTACTTC. The whole variable domain, filled in from reference TRBV18 and TRBJ2-5, reads NAGVMQNPRHLVRRRGQEARLRCSPMKGHSHVYWYRQLPEEGLKFMVYLQKENIIDESGMPKERFSAEFPKEGPSILRIQQVVRGDSAAYFCASSPQGGETQYFGPGTRLLVL.

This clone has just one count. J is TRBJ1-6 and V is TRBV28; maybe TRBD1 (5 bases). V shed 3 bases and J shed 8 bases, with 11 bases lying between them. This CDR3 is 14 amino acids long. Per the germline V gene, CDR1 is MDHEN and CDR2 is SYDVKM. This CDR3 is CASSFGQYHSPLHF. The CDR3 DNA reads as TGTGCCAGCAGTTTCGGACAATACCATTCACCCCTCCACTTT. Looking up the rest from reference TRBV28 and TRBJ1-6 gives the full variable domain: DVKVTQSSRYLVKRTGEKVFLECVQDMDHENMFWYRQDPGLGLRLIYFSYDVKMKEKGDIPEGYSVSREKKERFSLILESASTNQTSMYLCASSFGQYHSPLHFGNGTRLTVT.

The chain recombines TRBV18 with TRBJ1-3; tentatively, D is TRBD1 (5 bases). The CDR3 length is 15 residues. Germline V gene lookup returns CDR1 KGHSH and CDR2 LQKENI. Between the trimmed V and J ends, which lost 4 bases and 0 bases, there was a span of 10 bases. The CDR3 loop is CASSQGVSSGNTIYF. CDR3 sequence (DNA): TGTGCCAGCTCACAAGGGGTATCCTCTGGAAACACCATATATTTT.

V gene TRBV6-5 combines with J gene TRBJ1-1; D is undetermined. Germline values: CDR1 MNHEY, CDR2 SVGAGI. V gave up 1 base and J gave up 0 bases, with 9 bases separating them. CDR3 size: 15 residues. In DNA, the CDR3 is TGTGCCAGCAGTTACTGTACAGACTTGAACACTGAAGCTTTCTTT. Translation: CASSYCTDLNTEAFF.

This sequence joins TRBV13 and TRBJ1-5; D is unclear. The CDR3 spans 15 residues. CDR1 and CDR2 from the germline V gene are PRHDT and FYEKMQ (reference sequence). V gave up 3 bases and J gave up 2 bases, with 11 bases separating them. CDR3: CASSFGDGRNQPQHF. For the CDR3, the DNA is TGTGCCAGCAGCTTTGGAGACGGACGCAATCAGCCCCAGCATTTT. The whole variable domain, filled in from reference TRBV13 and TRBJ1-5, reads AAGVIQSPRHLIKEKRETATLKCYPIPRHDTVYWYQQGPGQDPQFLISFYEKMQSDKGSIPDRFSAQQFSDYHSELNMSSLELGDSALYFCASSFGDGRNQPQHFGDGTRLSIL.

This clone was recorded once. The chain joins TRBV2 to TRBJ2-7, with 7 bases that match TRBD1. The germline gives CDR1 SNHLY, CDR2 FYNNEI. Unmatched junction bases numbered 3, after V lost 8 bases and J lost 2 bases. CDR3 length: 12 amino acids. The CDR3 bases are TGTGCCAGCTCCGGGACAGCCTACGAGCAGTACTTC. Translating gives CASSGTAYEQYF.

The J gene is TRBJ1-1, the V gene TRBV11-2; 8 bases are shared with TRBD1. The CDR3 is 14 amino acids. Germline-derived CDR1 and CDR2 are SGHAT and FQNNGV. The V segment lost 1 base and the J segment 4 bases; nucleotides outside the gene matches: 2. The DNA for the CDR3 is TGTGCCAGCAGCTTAGTAACAGGGGGCACTGAAGCTTTCTTT. This sequence encodes CASSLVTGGTEAFF.

This clone was seen ten or more times. This chain uses TRBV6-5 with TRBJ1-2; D is unclear. The germline gives CDR1 MNHEY, CDR2 SVGAGI. Trimming cost V 5 bases and J 0 bases, with 7 bases left between them. The CDR3 has 13 residues. This CDR3 reads CASSRKANYGYTF. DNA of the CDR3: TGTGCCAGCAGTAGAAAAGCTAACTATGGCTACACCTTC.

The chain joins TRBV5-6 to TRBJ2-1; D possibly matches TRBD1 or TRBD2 (5 bases each). The CDR3 totals 16 residues. The germline V gene has CDR1 SGHDT and CDR2 YYEEEE. V was trimmed by 3 bases and J by 0 bases, leaving 13 bases between them. The CDR3 DNA follows: TGTGCCAGCAGCTCCCCGGGGACCCTCTCCTACAATGAGCAGTTCTTC. Protein sequence: CASSSPGTLSYNEQFF.

V gene TRBV23-1 combines with J gene TRBJ2-7, with 9 positions matching TRBD2. TRBV23-1 is an ORF; its function is uncertain. The CDR3 length is 17 residues. V shed 4 bases, J shed 0 bases, and the junction held 10 bases outside the gene matches. The CDR3 sequence: CASSLASGETCSYEQYF. For the CDR3, the DNA is TGCGCCAGCAGTCTGGCTAGCGGGGAGACTTGCTCCTACGAGCAGTACTTC.

The genes are TRBV7-9 and TRBJ2-4; unclear D gene. Germline V gene data show CDR1 as SEHNR and CDR2 as FQNEAQ (reference sequence). Trimming removed 4 bases from V and 8 bases from J, with 9 bases in between. There are 12 residues in the CDR3. CDR3 protein: CASSSSIDIQYF. CDR3 DNA: TGTGCCAGCAGCTCCAGTATAGACATTCAGTACTTC.

V usage is TRBV6-5 and J usage is TRBJ1-1, with a possible D match to TRBD1 (5 bases). The CDR3 has 15 amino acids. CDR1 is MNHEY and CDR2 is SVGAGI in the germline V gene. V was clipped by 4 bases and J by 2 bases, with 14 bases between them. The CDR3 reads CASSSSGDANTEAFF. The CDR3 DNA sequence: TGTGCCAGCAGTTCTTCCGGGGACGCTAACACTGAAGCTTTCTTT.

The genes are TRBV12-3 or TRBV12-4 and TRBJ1-3; D ambiguous. Trimming shortened V by 1 base and J by 13 bases, and 11 bases separated the two germline ends. This CDR3 contains 12 residues. Here the CDR3 DNA reads TGTGCCAGCAGTTTAGTGGGCAGACAAATATATTTT. This gives the protein CASSLVGRQIYF.

The rearrangement joins TRBV6-5 to TRBJ2-5; TRBD1 is a possible D gene (5 bases). The germline V gene has CDR1 MNHEY and CDR2 SVGAGI. The length of the CDR3 is 13 residues. V lost 6 bases to trimming and J lost 5 bases, with 13 bases between them. The CDR3 DNA reads as TGTGCCAGCAGCCTGACAGTAGGCGAGACCCAGTACTTC. This gives the protein CASSLTVGETQYF.

The chain employs TRBV5-4 and TRBJ2-7, with TRBD2 as a possible D gene (7 bases). Between the trimmed V and J ends, which lost 0 bases and 4 bases, there was a span of 14 bases. CDR1 is SGHNT and CDR2 is YYREEE in the germline V gene (reference sequence). This CDR3 is built from 15 residues. CDR3 sequence: CASSLGGGRGYEQYV. CDR3 bases: TGTGCCAGCAGCTTGGGCGGGGGCCGTGGGTACGAGCAGTACGTC.